The following is a T cell receptor beta chain sequence with its context. The repertoire was sequenced with immunoSEQ multiplex PCR; TCRdb's copy has only in-frame clones and lacks some. The sample yields about 350,000 clones, about nine tenths seen once. The V and J ends lost 0 bases and 9 bases respectively, with 9 bases between them. The CDR3 runs to 13 residues. Germline CDR1 reads LGHNA; CDR2 reads YNFKEQ. This record belongs to a study of blood T cell repertoires in COVID-19. The chain has TRBV4-2 and TRBJ2-4; the D gene is possibly TRBD2 (5 bases). The TCR was taken from a woman aged 55-69 years with COVID-19, enrolled during active disease. Sequencing was performed on peripheral blood. The CDR3 sequence: CASSQDSEGIQYF. The CDR3 DNA sequence: TGTGCCAGCAGCCAAGATAGCGAGGGCATTCAGTACTTC.